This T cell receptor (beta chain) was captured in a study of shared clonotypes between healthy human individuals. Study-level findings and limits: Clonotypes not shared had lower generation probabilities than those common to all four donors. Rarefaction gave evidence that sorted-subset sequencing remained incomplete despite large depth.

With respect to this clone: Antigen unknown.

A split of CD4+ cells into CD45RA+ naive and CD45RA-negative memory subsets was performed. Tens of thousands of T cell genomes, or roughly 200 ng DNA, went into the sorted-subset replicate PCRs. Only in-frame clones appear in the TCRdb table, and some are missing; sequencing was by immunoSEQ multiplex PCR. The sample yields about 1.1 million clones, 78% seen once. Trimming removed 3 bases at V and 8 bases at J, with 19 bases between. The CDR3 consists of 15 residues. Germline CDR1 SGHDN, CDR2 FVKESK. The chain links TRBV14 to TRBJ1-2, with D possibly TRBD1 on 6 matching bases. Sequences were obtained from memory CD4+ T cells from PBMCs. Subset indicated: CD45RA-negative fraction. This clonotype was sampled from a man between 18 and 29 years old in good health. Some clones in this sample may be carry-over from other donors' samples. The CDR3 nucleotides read TGTGCCAGCAGCCACGTCGCGGAGGGGGTAGGAGGCTACACCTTC. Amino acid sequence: CASSHVAEGVGGYTF. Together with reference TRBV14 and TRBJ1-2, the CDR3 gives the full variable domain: EAGVTQFPSHSVIEKGQTVTLRCDPISGHDNLYWYRRVMGKEIKFLLHFVKESKQDESGMPNNRFLAERTGGTYSTLKVQPAELEDSGVYFCASSHVAEGVGGYTFGSGTRLTVV.